The present T cell receptor (beta chain) was sequenced within a study of control samples from healthy donors and cancer patients (dated by TCRdb to 2019 to 2021). Comment on this clone: It lacks a known antigen. Base qualities are not recorded, but no much larger clone differs from it by a single base.

V was cut back by 0 bases and J by 4 bases, leaving a gap of 6 bases between them. CDR1 and CDR2, per the germline V gene, are SGHNT and YENEEA. The cysteine opens and the phenylalanine closes a CDR3 of 13 amino acids. Solely the CDR3 DNA is kept, with 39 bases framed from the first base. Receptor amplification or capture employed the immunoSEQ multiplex PCR assay. In TCRdb, the immuneACCESS table is reduced to in-frame sequences with V and J assigned. These tables do not hold every clone; where another copy was compared, an unresolved V gene accounts for under half, and the others remain unexplained. Across this sample there are over 100,000 clones, with 75% to 95% seen only once. 2% to 3% of the sample is in the top ten clones.

This clonotype originated in a man between 40 and 49 years old in good health. The rearrangement joined TRBV11-3 to TRBJ1-1, with the D gene not confidently named. The sample was blood. The CDR3 region reads CASSLDLTTEAFF. The bases are TGTGCCAGCAGCTTAGACCTCACCACTGAAGCTTTCTTT.